This is a list of T cell receptor beta chains from one sample in a study of CD8+CD57+ T cells in acquired aplastic anemia. TCRdb recomputed calls from the reads with MiXCR, one row per CDR3 protein. The table includes approximately 130,000 distinct CDR3 sequences, 41% detected once. The source material was sorted CD4+, CD8+, or CD8+CD57+ T cells (not recorded which) from PBMCs. The origin of the receptors is a human donor in good health, serving as a control. Both conserved end residues are part of each CDR3. The D gene is left open where the match is weak.

NA TRBV7-2 CASSLRGAGATYEQYF
TRBD1 TRBV7-8 CATNRGVQETQYF
TRBD1 TRBV3-1 CASSQASGRGKSGYTF
TRBD2 TRBV13 CASNFGAGGRVSNEQFF
NA TRBV2 CASSSGPKETQYF
NA TRBV7-9 CASNPIRAEVSNYGYTF
TRBD2 TRBV10-1 CASSESGAGGDTQYF
TRBD1 TRBV29-1 CSARQGGEQFF
NA TRBV13 CASSLWFAPGYTF
NA TRBV2 CASSEPRDIGYVNQPQHF
NA TRBV30 CAWSIPTGNYGYTF
NA TRBV10-3 CAISAAGGGTDTQYF
NA TRBV20-1 CSARHLGSYEQYF
NA TRBV3-1 CASSLHQVNTEAFF
NA TRBV6-1 CASSEARGKETQYF
TRBD1 TRBV10-1 CASSDGTGGYEQYF
NA TRBV7-9 CAGLGGFNTEAFF
NA TRBV5-5 CASSLVPTAYEQYF
NA TRBV20-1 CSAGGQTNQPQHF
NA TRBV7-8 CASSSPPADTQYF
TRBD2 TRBV12-3/TRBV12-4 CASSLASGGGTGELFF
NA TRBV5-1 CASSLAGAPTYEQYF
NA TRBV19 CASSIWGQGIDEQFF
TRBD2 TRBV25-1 CASSSRLAGGRGTGEQYF
NA TRBV7-2 CASRRGGANHSPLHF
NA TRBV7-2 CASSSSPDTQYF
NA TRBV2 CASSAGDIVGIEQYF
NA TRBV15 CATSSSLGQFRYSYTF
TRBD2 TRBV11-2 CASSLVGSGGASSYEQYF
NA TRBV10-3 CAISRGTAADYEQYF
NA TRBV11-2 CASSLVSIRDPGHFTEAFF
TRBD1 TRBV7-6 CASSLELRDRGNTEAFF
TRBD2 TRBV11-2 CASSSTGGGDTQYF
TRBD2 TRBV10-3 CAISETSGAPLTDTQYF
TRBD1 TRBV20-1 CSASGGQGGTDTQYF
NA TRBV24-1 CATSDGDRDNEQSF
TRBD1 TRBV7-8 CATSDHKDRKKFF
NA TRBV24-1 CASRLGTPGLYEQYF
TRBD1 TRBV7-2 CASSPSGTGGNGYTF
NA TRBV29-1 CSAALWDSTGELFF
NA TRBV11-2 CASSLGETNYGYTF
NA TRBV7-2 CASSGWENTEAFF
NA TRBV2 CASRTRQDPKNTEAFF
TRBD1 TRBV19 CASSTWDRDREQYF
NA TRBV15 CATSRDRGYSISYEQYF
NA TRBV6-1 CASSPDVKGNYGYTF
NA TRBV5-4 CASSLATGFTRTDTQYF
TRBD2 TRBV20-1 CSASGTSGSNEQFF
NA TRBV18 CASSWGATNEKLFF
NA TRBV10-3 CAISEGAYNSPLHF
TRBD1 TRBV20-1 CSARDRGDRGYEQYF
NA TRBV5-5 CASRNYGGRETQYF
TRBD2 TRBV9 CASSTTSGRTTDTQYF
TRBD1 TRBV6-1 CASSEARTGLDGYTF
TRBD2 TRBV20-1 CSARDQREGRYEQYF
NA TRBV20-1 CSPKKGRANYGYTF
TRBD1 TRBV10-1 CASNAGTGQYF
NA TRBV29-1 CSVEDLVAIFLCANYGYTF